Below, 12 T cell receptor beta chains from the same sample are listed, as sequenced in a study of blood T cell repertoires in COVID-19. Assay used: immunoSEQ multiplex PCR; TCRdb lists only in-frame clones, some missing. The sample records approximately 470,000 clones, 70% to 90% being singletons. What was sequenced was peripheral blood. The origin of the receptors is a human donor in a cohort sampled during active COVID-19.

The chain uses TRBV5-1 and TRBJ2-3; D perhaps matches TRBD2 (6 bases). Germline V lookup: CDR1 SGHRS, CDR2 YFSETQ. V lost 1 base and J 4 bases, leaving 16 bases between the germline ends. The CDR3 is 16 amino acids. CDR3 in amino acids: CASSLSVGGAADTQYF. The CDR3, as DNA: TGCGCCAGCAGCTTGTCGGTGGGAGGAGCGGCAGATACGCAGTATTTT.

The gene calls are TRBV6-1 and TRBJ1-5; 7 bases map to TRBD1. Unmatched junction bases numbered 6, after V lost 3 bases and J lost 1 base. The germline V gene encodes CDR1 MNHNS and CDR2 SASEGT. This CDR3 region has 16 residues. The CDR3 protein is CASSETGTGSNQPQHF. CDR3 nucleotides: TGTGCCAGCAGTGAGACAGGGACTGGGAGCAATCAGCCCCAGCATTTT.

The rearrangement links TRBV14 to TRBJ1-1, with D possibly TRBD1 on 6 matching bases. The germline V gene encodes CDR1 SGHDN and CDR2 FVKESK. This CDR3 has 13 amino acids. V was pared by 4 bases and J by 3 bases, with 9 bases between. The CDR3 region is CASSLQGYTEAFF. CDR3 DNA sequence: TGTGCCAGCAGCCTACAGGGTTACACTGAAGCTTTCTTT.

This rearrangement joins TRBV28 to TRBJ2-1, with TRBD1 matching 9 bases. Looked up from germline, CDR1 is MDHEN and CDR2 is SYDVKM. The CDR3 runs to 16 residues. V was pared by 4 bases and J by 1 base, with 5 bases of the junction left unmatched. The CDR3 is CASSYTGGWSYNEQFF. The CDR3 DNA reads TGTGCCAGCAGTTATACAGGGGGCTGGTCCTACAATGAGCAGTTCTTC.

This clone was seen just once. The CDR3 loop reads CASSLNQGRAFF. CDR3 bases: TGTGCCAGCAGCTTAAACCAGGGTAGAGCTTTCTTT. This chain links TRBV7-3 with TRBJ1-1; tentative D call: TRBD1 (5 bases). Germline V gene lookup returns CDR1 SGHTA and CDR2 FQGTGA. Trimming left V 1 base short and J 10 bases short, with 10 bases between. The CDR3 spans 12 residues.

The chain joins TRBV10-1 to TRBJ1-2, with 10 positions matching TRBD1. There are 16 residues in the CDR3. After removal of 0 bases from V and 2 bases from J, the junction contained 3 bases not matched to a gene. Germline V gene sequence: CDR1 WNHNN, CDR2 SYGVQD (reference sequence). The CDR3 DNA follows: TGCGCCAGCAGTGAGTCGCGACAGGGGGCGAACTATGGCTACACCTTC. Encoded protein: CASSESRQGANYGYTF.

For the CDR3, the DNA is TGTGCCAGTAGTATTACGGGAGGATCGGACAATGAGCAGTTCTTC. It encodes CASSITGGSDNEQFF. This chain links TRBV19 with TRBJ2-1; 7 bases match TRBD2. J lost 5 bases, V lost 3 bases, and 7 bases had no gene match. CDR3 length: 15 amino acids. The germline V gene encodes CDR1 LNHDA and CDR2 SQIVND (reference sequence).

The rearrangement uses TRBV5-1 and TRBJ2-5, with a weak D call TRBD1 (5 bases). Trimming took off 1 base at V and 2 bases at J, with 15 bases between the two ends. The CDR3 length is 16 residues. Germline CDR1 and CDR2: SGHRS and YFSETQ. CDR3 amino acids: CASSLRTGLGQETQYF. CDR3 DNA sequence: TGCGCCAGCAGCTTGCGTACAGGTTTGGGACAAGAGACCCAGTACTTC.

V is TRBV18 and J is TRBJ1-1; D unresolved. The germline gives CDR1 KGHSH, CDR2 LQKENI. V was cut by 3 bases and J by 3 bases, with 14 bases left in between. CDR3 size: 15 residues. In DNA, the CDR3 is TGTGCCAGCTCACCCGGACTAGGGAGAGACACTGAAGCTTTCTTT. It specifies CASSPGLGRDTEAFF.

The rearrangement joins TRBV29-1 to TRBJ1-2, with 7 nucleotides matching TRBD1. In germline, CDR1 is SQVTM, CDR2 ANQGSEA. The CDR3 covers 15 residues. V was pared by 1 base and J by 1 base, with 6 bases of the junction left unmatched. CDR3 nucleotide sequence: TGCAGCGTTGAAGGGACAGGCCTAAATAACTATGGCTACACCTTC. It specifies CSVEGTGLNNYGYTF.

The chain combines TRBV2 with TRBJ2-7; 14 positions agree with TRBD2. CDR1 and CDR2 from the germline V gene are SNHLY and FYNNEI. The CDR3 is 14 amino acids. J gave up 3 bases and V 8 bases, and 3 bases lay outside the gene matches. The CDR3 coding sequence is TGTGCCAGCGGGACTAGCGGGAGAAACTACGAGCAGTACTTC. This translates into CASGTSGRNYEQYF.

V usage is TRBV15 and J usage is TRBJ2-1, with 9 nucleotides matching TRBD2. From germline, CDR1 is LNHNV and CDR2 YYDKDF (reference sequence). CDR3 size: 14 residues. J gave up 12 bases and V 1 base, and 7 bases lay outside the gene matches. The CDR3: CATSRGNPAGGQFF. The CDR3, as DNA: TGTGCCACCAGCAGAGGAAACCCAGCGGGAGGGCAGTTCTTC.